The 8 T cell receptor beta chains below all came from one sample that was sequenced in a study of T cells in localized non-small cell lung cancer. Clones were read by immunoSEQ multiplex PCR, and TCRdb kept only the in-frame ones, dropping some. Among around 28,000 clones listed, approximately 90% were seen once. The sequenced sample was peripheral blood, obtained before any cancer treatment. These TCRs come from a woman aged 18-50 years with stage I lung adenocarcinoma.

The chain couples TRBV7-2 to TRBJ2-2; 13 nucleotides agree with TRBD2. Losses at the gene ends were 4 bases for V and 2 bases for J; bases not matched to a gene: 4. Germline V lookup: CDR1 SGHTA, CDR2 FQGNSA. This CDR3 contains 17 residues. The CDR3 nucleotides are TGTGCCAGCAGCTCCGTGGGACTAGCGGGAAACACCGGGGAGCTGTTTTTT. Translated, it gives CASSSVGLAGNTGELFF.

The chain links TRBV6-5 to TRBJ2-1; 8 bases line up with TRBD1. The germline CDR1 and CDR2 sequences are MNHEY and SVGAGI. There are 13 residues in the CDR3. Trimming took 8 bases from V and 3 from J; bases not matched to a gene: 3. The CDR3 is CASQGANYNEQFF. The CDR3 nucleotides read TGTGCCAGCCAGGGGGCAAACTACAATGAGCAGTTCTTC.

The chain uses TRBV2 and TRBJ2-1; possibly TRBD1 for D (6 bases). The CDR3 extends over 15 amino acids. V was clipped by 7 bases and J by 4 bases, with 17 bases between them. Germline loops: CDR1 SNHLY, CDR2 FYNNEI. The DNA for the CDR3 is TGTGCCAGCACCACCGACAGGACCAATTACAATGAGCAGTTCTTC. Translated: CASTTDRTNYNEQFF.

V is TRBV28 and J is TRBJ2-1; D may be TRBD1 or TRBD2 (6 bases each). This CDR3 spans 15 amino acids. Trimming shortened V by 5 bases and J by 9 bases, and 20 bases separated the two germline ends. CDR1 is MDHEN and CDR2 is SYDVKM in the germline V gene. For the CDR3, the DNA is TGTGCCAGCAGTGTCCCGGGACTCCCAGGGGTTGAGCAGTTCTTC. Translated, it gives CASSVPGLPGVEQFF.

This chain joins TRBV28 and TRBJ2-1; TRBD1 matches at 7 bases. With 6 bases clipped from V and 3 bases from J, the junction kept 5 bases outside the gene matches. From germline, CDR1 is MDHEN and CDR2 SYDVKM. The CDR3 has 14 residues. CDR3 sequence: CASSRQGFYNEQFF. As DNA, the CDR3 is TGTGCCAGCAGCCGACAGGGTTTCTACAATGAGCAGTTCTTC.

The J gene is TRBJ1-1, the V gene TRBV7-2; 7 bases map to TRBD1. CDR3 length equals 16 residues. Trimming at V came to 1 base and at J to 5 bases, leaving 10 bases not matched to a gene. CDR1 and CDR2 (germline): SGHTA, FQGNSA. As DNA, the CDR3 is TGTGCCAGCAGCTTAGAAGTGAGGGGGCTTGGGACTGAAGCTTTCTTT. The encoded protein is CASSLEVRGLGTEAFF.

The chain joins TRBV2 to TRBJ2-3, with D possibly being TRBD1 (5 bases). This CDR3 comprises 15 residues. Germline CDR1 reads SNHLY; CDR2 reads FYNNEI. Trimming took 4 bases from V and 1 from J, leaving 12 bases between them. The CDR3: CASSVGQDRTDTQYF. CDR3 DNA: TGTGCCAGCAGTGTGGGGCAGGACCGCACAGATACGCAGTATTTT.

The rearrangement links TRBV7-9 to TRBJ1-6; TRBD1 matches at 8 bases. CDR3 size: 13 residues. Germline CDR1 and CDR2: SEHNR and FQNEAQ (reference sequence). After removal of 4 bases from V and 10 bases from J, the junction contained 3 bases not matched to a gene. The CDR3 sequence is CASSSGTGSPLHF. DNA of the CDR3: TGTGCCAGCAGCTCTGGGACAGGCTCACCCCTCCACTTT.